A single sample is the source of the 5 T cell receptor beta chains below, sequenced in a study of T-cell memory formation after mild COVID-19 (TCRdb year 2021). The method was 5' RACE. Sequencing instrument: Illumina NovaSeq 6000. Starting from the raw public reads, TCRdb applied fastp trimming at Q25, assembled clones with MiXCR and retained in-frame beta chains. Each CDR3 protein appears once, grouped with its most common genes and DNA. Within this sample are approximately 270,000 distinct CDR3 sequences, with about 17% of them counted one time only. Roughly 25% of the sample comes from the top ten. The specimen was PBMCs or a T cell subset sorted from them (not recorded which). These receptors originate from a man aged 18 to 35 who had mild COVID-19 (a few samples of this study predate the infection). The sample titles of this study are shuffled in the database, so cell type and time point are left out; the donor was told from shared clones.

J is TRBJ1-1 and V is TRBV5-1; 9 nucleotides line up with TRBD1. The V gene end was trimmed by 0 bases and the J gene end by 11 bases; junction bases not matched to a gene: 14. CDR3 length: 16 amino acids. CDR1 and CDR2 from the germline V gene are SGHRS and YFSETQ. CDR3 DNA: TGCGCCAGCAGCTTGGCCACCGGACAGGGGACAGATGGGGCTTTCTTT. It translates to CASSLATGQGTDGAFF.

The chain is built from TRBV11-2 and TRBJ2-7; D not resolved. Germline values: CDR1 SGHAT, CDR2 FQNNGV. V was shortened by 2 bases and J by 4 bases, with 6 bases between the two germline ends. The CDR3 contains 12 residues. DNA of the CDR3: TGTGCCAGCAGCTTAAGCTGGTACGAGCAGTACTTC. The encoded protein is CASSLSWYEQYF.

The CDR3, as DNA: TGTGCCAGCAGGCGGCGGGGGGCTCGGGACACTGAAGCTTTCTTT. Amino acid sequence: CASRRRGARDTEAFF. The V gene is TRBV6-5, the J gene TRBJ1-1; D is possibly TRBD1 (6 bases). The V end was cut by 6 bases, the J end by 3 bases, with 17 bases between. Germline-derived CDR1 and CDR2 are MNHEY and SVGAGI. This CDR3 has 15 amino acids.

A few counts support this clonotype. The chain uses TRBV4-3 and TRBJ1-2; no definite D call. V lost 1 base and J 5 bases, leaving 11 bases between the germline ends. In germline, CDR1 is LGHNA, CDR2 YSLEER. This CDR3 is 14 amino acids long. In nucleotides, the CDR3 is TGCGCCAGCAGCCAAGTGGGATCCGGTTATGGCTACACCTTC. The encoded protein is CASSQVGSGYGYTF.

V gene TRBV20-1 combines with J gene TRBJ2-4; no clear D. Germline CDR1 and CDR2: DFQATT and SNEGSKA (reference sequence). V lost 8 bases to trimming and J lost 7 bases, with 18 bases between them. The CDR3 extends over 13 amino acids. CDR3 protein: CSTTVPGVNIQYF. CDR3 nucleotide sequence: TGCAGTACCACCGTCCCAGGCGTCAACATTCAGTACTTC.